This TCR beta chain originates from a study of cytomegalovirus exposure and HLA in healthy donors. Study-wide points: One cluster of highly shared sequence variants probably arose as a sequencing artifact.

Concerning this clone: Antigen unknown.

13 Jbeta primers and 60 Vbeta primers were used for the PCR. Measured with immunoSEQ multiplex PCR; TCRdb has only the in-frame clones, and not every one. The table lists around 65,000 clones, just under 80% of them singletons. The CDR3 spans 15 residues. Germline V lookup: CDR1 SEHNR, CDR2 FQNEAQ (reference sequence). Germline trimming cut 5 bases from V and 7 bases from J; bases unmatched to any gene: 8. Sequenced input: PBMCs. The TCR sequence derives from a woman in her twenties or thirties in good health and CMV-seronegative. V gene TRBV7-9 combines with J gene TRBJ2-2; 9 nucleotides agree with TRBD1. CDR3 coding DNA: TGTGCCAGCAGCCCACAGGGGGCGCAAGGCGGGGAGCTGTTTTTT. It translates to CASSPQGAQGGELFF. The full variable domain, rest sourced from reference TRBV7-9 and TRBJ2-2, is DTGVSQNPRHKITKRGQNVTFRCDPISEHNRLYWYRQTLGQGPEFLTYFQNEAQLEKSRLLSDRFSAERPKGSFSTLEIQRTEQGDSAMYLCASSPQGAQGGELFFGEGSRLTVL.